This T cell receptor (beta chain) was captured in a study of beta chain features in type 1 diabetes (dated by TCRdb to 2016 to 2019). For the study in its entirety: Mean age, gender distribution, total cell number and subset yield did not differ between patients and healthy donors. Regulatory and stem cell-like memory subsets were isolated from only 8 patients and roughly 8 healthy donors, whereas naive and central memory subsets came from all 28 donors. Across all samples, fewer than 110,000,000 sorted cells were examined, and cell number per subset correlated strongly with RNA yield. The study compared TCRB repertoires of sorted circulating CD4+ T cell subsets between recently diagnosed type 1 diabetes patients and matched healthy donors.

CDR1 and CDR2, looked up from the germline V gene, are SGHVS and FQNEAQ. Trimming at the junction amounts to 1 base on V and 9 bases on J, and the germline ends lie 8 bases apart. The CDR3 measures 12 amino acids from cysteine to phenylalanine. Only the CDR3 part of the read is kept: 36 bases, read in frame from the first base. The investigation overall reported the following: Naive, central memory and regulatory TCRB repertoires appeared to be more alike among patients than among healthy donors. Shorter templates might be favored by PCR, yet because patient and control samples were amplified and corrected together, any such skew would affect both groups equally. Because the HLA sub-analyses included only small numbers of individuals, any influence of HLA type on TCRB rearrangement was left unresolved. Sequencing cDNA rather than genomic DNA could over-represent highly expressing activated cells, although activation and CD3 levels did not differ between groups. Fewer insertions and more nucleotide deletions at VDJ recombination sites were observed in patients with type 1 diabetes, implying thymic rearrangement abnormalities. In all four CD4+ subsets, TCRB CDR3 length was moderately but significantly shorter in type 1 diabetes patients.

With regard to this clone: Its antigen is unknown. The record has no base qualities; no much larger clone is one base away.

The entire isolated RNA was reverse transcribed using the High Capacity cDNA Reverse Transcription Kit, and thus expressed TCRB transcripts were sequenced. Deep immunoSEQ sequencing was performed on naive, central memory and regulatory T cell samples, with an average of about 3.6 million total reads per sample. After sorted cells were lysed in RLT buffer, RNA was extracted with DNase-treated RNeasy Micro or Mini kits, with the choice depending on cell number. To prevent cross-contamination, each cell subset was processed individually, whereas patient and healthy donor samples were processed jointly. The immunoSEQ multiplex PCR was used to amplify TCRB sequences from cDNA, generating 87-bp fragments that spanned the CDR3 region. Amplicons were sequenced on the Illumina HiSeq platform. The study's processing was this. Synthetic template baselines were used to correct PCR bias computationally, reads within Hamming distance 2 were collapsed, and singletons that could not be merged were discarded. Reads were aligned against IMGT so that V, D and J genes, CDR3 length and insertions or deletions at six rearrangement sites could be assigned. Within each subset, clonotype counts were normalized to sorted cell number, and only after that were true diversity and Gini coefficients computed with the tcR R package. Repertoire sharing was quantified using the overlap coefficient calculated on TCRB nucleotide sequences. TCRdb carries this immuneACCESS record with in-frame sequences only. Its versions omit some clonotypes, under half of them owing to an unresolved V gene in the studies checked, with the rest unexplained. D and trimming were read from the DNA, whereas the V and J calls and clone size are those reported in that table. The table for this sample lists some 300,000 clones; about 8% of them were counted only once. Approximately 0.93% of the sample goes to the ten largest clones.

From each donor, a single peripheral blood sample of roughly 0.11 L on average was drawn into heparinised tubes. Naive, central memory, regulatory and stem cell-like memory CD4+ T cells were sorted on a BD FACSAria II using a panel including CD45RO, CCR7, CD25, CD127, CD95 and CD27. All sorted populations exceeded 95% purity. PBMCs were isolated right away by Lymphoprep density gradient centrifugation and were stained directly, without culture. Samples were stained and sorted in pairs, with one healthy donor and one patient per experiment, so that batch effects were minimized. Sequencing used central memory CD4+ T cells from blood. This receptor was obtained from a young woman in good health. The chain uses TRBV7-8 and TRBJ2-3, with the D segment identity uncertain. In nucleotides, the sequence is TGTGCCAGCAGCTTAGTAGGTGGGACGCAGTATTTT. Translated, it reads CASSLVGGTQYF.